This T cell receptor (beta chain) was recovered during a study of T cell responses to AZD1222 COVID-19 vaccine. General study results and limits: Just 5 to 7 people given AZD1222 tested seropositive at baseline. With dominance at 160-218 and 743-854, vaccine-associated CD4 TCRs spanned spike. Clonal diversity may have been underestimated, and the donors were mostly white British, with more females than males.

TCRdb's table, derived via immunoSEQ multiplex PCR, lists solely in-frame clones and lacks some. Among some 190,000 clones listed, roughly 94% were seen once. A word on this clone: Its matching antigen is unknown.

The trim removed 10 bases at V and 3 bases at J, leaving 9 bases unmatched. Germline-derived CDR1 and CDR2 are MNHEY and SVGAGI. This CDR3 spans 15 amino acids. Sequencing was performed on peripheral blood, taken 28 days after the second dose of the MenACWY control vaccine. V is TRBV6-5 and J is TRBJ1-6, with TRBD1 matching 7 bases. The TCR sequence derives from an adult who received the MenACWY meningococcal vaccine as a control. CDR3 sequence: CATQTGESYNSPLHF. In nucleotides, the CDR3 is TGTGCCACTCAAACAGGGGAAAGCTATAATTCACCCCTCCACTTT.